This TCR beta chain was profiled in a study of cytomegalovirus exposure and HLA in healthy donors. General study results and limits: Trimming of TCR beta V- and J-genes showed a link, identified in a later analysis, to a missense DCLRE1C variant. The study flagged around 150 TCR beta chains as cytomegalovirus-associated. Per a prior analysis, the majority of TCR beta V segments were productive roughly 87% or roughly 30% of the time. Relative to equally common others, HLA-associated TCR beta chains showed greater clonal expansion in a later analysis.

For this clone: Its matching antigen is unknown.

The CDR3 loop spans 13 amino acids. The germline CDR1 and CDR2 sequences are MNHEY and SMNVEV (reference sequence). V was trimmed by 4 bases and J by 7 bases, leaving 13 bases between them. The PCR contained 60 Vbeta and 13 Jbeta primers. Some clones are missing from TCRdb's copy, which holds only in-frame ones; the method was immunoSEQ multiplex PCR. The data contain tens of thousands of clones, approximately 64% of them seen just once; the ten biggest clones take up 20% to 25%. The sequence was collected from a woman between 45 and 60 years old in good health and CMV-seropositive. The chain joins TRBV27 to TRBJ1-1; no reliable D call. Sequences were obtained from PBMCs. CDR3 DNA sequence: TGTGCCAGCAGTTACAGAGCCGATAATGAAGCTTTCTTT. This codes for CASSYRADNEAFF.